A selection of T cell receptor beta chains follows, all from one sample in a study of cytomegalovirus exposure and HLA in healthy donors. Only in-frame clones appear in the TCRdb table, and some are missing; sequencing was by immunoSEQ multiplex PCR. The sample holds about 130,000 clones, 75% to 85% seen once. The specimen sequenced was PBMCs. Every receptor here comes from a woman between 40 and 50 years old in good health and CMV-seropositive. Both conserved end residues are part of each CDR3. The order of the fields is J gene, D gene, V gene, clone size, CDR3 protein, CDR3 DNA. The D gene is left open where the match is weak. Part of the rows lack a size; the others show once, few, many or a class for expanded clones.

TRBJ2-7 | TRBD1 | TRBV6-5 | NA | CASSPGTGNHYEQYF | TGTGCCAGCAGCCCTGGGACAGGGAACCACTACGAGCAGTACTTC
TRBJ2-5 | NA | TRBV27 | NA | CASSRQPAGWSETQYF | TGTGCCAGCAGTAGACAACCAGCTGGGTGGTCAGAGACCCAGTACTTC
TRBJ1-1 | TRBD1 | TRBV18 | NA | CASSLGQGRDTEAFF | TGTGCCAGCTCACTCGGACAGGGGAGGGACACTGAAGCTTTCTTT
TRBJ2-3 | TRBD2 | TRBV11-2 | NA | CASRPTSATDTQYF | TGTGCCAGCAGACCCACTAGCGCCACAGATACGCAGTATTTT
TRBJ2-1 | TRBD2 | TRBV7-2 | NA | CASSHRSGVNEQFF | TGTGCCAGCAGCCACAGGAGCGGGGTCAATGAGCAGTTCTTC
TRBJ2-7 | TRBD2 | TRBV27 | NA | CASSPSVPLAGGLSYEQYF | TGTGCCAGCAGCCCTTCTGTACCTCTAGCGGGAGGACTCTCCTACGAGCAGTACTTC
TRBJ2-5 | TRBD1 | TRBV5-1 | NA | CASSSGTGVGETQYF | TGCGCCAGCAGCTCGGGAACAGGGGTGGGGGAGACCCAGTACTTC
TRBJ1-1 | TRBD1 | TRBV5-1 | NA | CASSPWDRFNMNTEAFF | TGCGCCAGCAGCCCATGGGACAGGTTCAACATGAACACTGAAGCTTTCTTT
TRBJ2-1 | TRBD2 | TRBV19 | NA | CASSIGAGVGDNEQFF | TGTGCCAGTAGTATAGGCGCGGGAGTGGGGGACAATGAGCAGTTCTTC
TRBJ2-1 | TRBD2 | TRBV4-2 | NA | CASSQASHSGIKRVDEQFF | TGTGCCAGCAGCCAAGCTTCCCACAGCGGGATTAAACGAGTGGATGAGCAGTTCTTC
TRBJ2-3 | TRBD1 | TRBV19 | NA | CASSPWTGGLDTQYF | TGTGCCAGTAGTCCATGGACAGGGGGCTTGGATACGCAGTATTTT
TRBJ2-7 | NA | TRBV4-3 | NA | CASSSTEQYF | TGCGCCAGCTCCAGTACCGAGCAGTACTTC
TRBJ2-1 | NA | TRBV9 | few | CARWTVNEQFF | TGTGCCAGATGGACAGTCAATGAGCAGTTCTTC
TRBJ2-6 | TRBD1 | TRBV10-3 | NA | CAISSQGSGANVLTF | TGTGCCATCAGTTCACAGGGGTCTGGGGCCAACGTCCTGACTTTC
TRBJ1-3 | NA | TRBV2 | NA | CASHYSRGVFGNTIYF | TGTGCCAGCCATTATTCTCGGGGAGTCTTTGGAAACACCATATATTTT
TRBJ1-1 | NA | TRBV19 | NA | CASSLLRGAEAFF | TGTGCCAGTAGTCTACTCAGGGGCGCTGAAGCTTTCTTT
TRBJ2-3 | NA | TRBV10-3 | NA | CAISDSIGKSTDTQYF | TGTGCCATCAGTGATTCTATCGGGAAAAGCACAGATACGCAGTATTTT
TRBJ2-7 | NA | TRBV5-6 | NA | CASSFQSGGAVYEQYF | TGTGCCAGCAGCTTTCAGTCGGGGGGCGCGGTCTACGAGCAGTACTTC
TRBJ2-7 | TRBD1 | TRBV10-3 | NA | CAISKGQGFDEQYF | TGTGCCATCAGTAAGGGACAGGGGTTCGACGAGCAGTACTTC
TRBJ1-4 | TRBD1 | TRBV9 | NA | CAGSVGTGVLNEKLFF | TGTGCCGGCAGCGTAGGGACAGGGGTCCTCAATGAAAAACTGTTTTTT
TRBJ1-2 | NA | TRBV11-2 | NA | CASSLDGRAGGYTF | TGTGCCAGCAGCTTAGATGGCAGGGCGGGGGGCTACACCTTC
TRBJ1-1 | NA | TRBV7-9 | NA | CASSQTAVNTEAFF | TGTGCCAGCAGCCAGACAGCCGTGAACACTGAAGCTTTCTTT
TRBJ1-5 | NA | TRBV7-2 | NA | CASSFYSNHQPQHF | TGTGCCAGCAGCTTTTATAGTAATCATCAGCCCCAGCATTTT
TRBJ2-7 | NA | TRBV6-5 | few | CASRPAGAKEQYF | TGTGCCAGCAGACCGGCGGGGGCTAAGGAGCAGTACTTC
TRBJ1-1 | NA | TRBV5-1 | NA | CASSLVGYGGTEAFF | TGCGCCAGCAGCCTAGTCGGGTACGGGGGCACTGAAGCTTTCTTT
TRBJ2-2 | TRBD2 | TRBV4-1 | NA | CASSHERPSGGFAGELFF | TGCGCCAGCAGCCACGAGCGTCCTAGCGGGGGCTTTGCCGGGGAGCTGTTTTTT
TRBJ2-3 | NA | TRBV29-1 | NA | CSVRGTASTDTQYF | TGCAGCGTTCGTGGCACCGCTAGCACAGATACGCAGTATTTT
TRBJ2-3 | TRBD1 | TRBV7-3 | NA | CASSLQGGLWGTDTQYF | TGTGCCAGCAGCTTACAAGGGGGCCTCTGGGGCACAGATACGCAGTATTTT
TRBJ2-1 | NA | TRBV27 | NA | CASSPEGAGPLDPYNEQFF | TGTGCCAGCAGTCCCGAGGGGGCGGGGCCTCTCGACCCCTACAATGAGCAGTTCTTC